Following are 16 T cell receptor beta chains from one sample sequenced in a study of beta chain features in type 1 diabetes (dated by TCRdb to between 2018 and 2020). Study-level results and caveats: In all four CD4+ subsets, TCRB CDR3 length was moderately but significantly shorter in type 1 diabetes patients.

The receptor library was made with the immunoSEQ multiplex PCR assay. All of the isolated RNA was reverse transcribed with the High Capacity cDNA Reverse Transcription Kit, so expressed TCRB transcripts were sequenced. TCRdb re-hosts the immuneACCESS table, in-frame sequences only. Its copies lack some clones; in the studies checked, an unresolved V gene accounts for under half of them, and the cause for the rest is not known. This sample holds approximately 280,000 clones; 15% were observed only once. The top ten hold approximately 0.015% of the sample. These receptors' targets are unknown. The material sequenced was naive CD4+ T cells from blood. The cell subset or site label on this specimen signifies: true naive CD4+ T cells. These receptors came from a man aged 18 to 30 with type 1 diabetes.

This clone was counted between two and nine times. The chain is built from TRBV9 and TRBJ1-2, with D uncertain. The V end was cut by 0 bases, the J end by 4 bases, with 19 bases between. Germline V lookup: CDR1 SGDLS, CDR2 YYNGEE. This CDR3 is 17 amino acids long. The CDR3 DNA follows: TGTGCCAGCAGCGTAGGGACGGACTCAAGGGTTCCCTATGGCTACACCTTC. Translating it yields CASSVGTDSRVPYGYTF.

This chain connects TRBV7-2 to TRBJ1-4; D is uncertain. The ends were cut back, 5 bases at V and 5 bases at J, with 6 bases in the middle. CDR3 length: 12 amino acids. Looked up from germline, CDR1 is SGHTA and CDR2 is FQGNSA. The CDR3: CASSPRNEKLFF. CDR3 in DNA: TGTGCCAGCAGCCCCAGGAATGAAAAACTGTTTTTT.

This sequence joins TRBV30 and TRBJ2-7, with 10 bases matching TRBD1. CDR3 length: 14 amino acids. Trimming took 1 base from V and 4 from J; bases not matched to a gene: 4. CDR1 is GTSNPN and CDR2 is SVGIG in the germline V gene (reference sequence). CDR3 DNA: TGTGCCTGGAGTGAACGGACAGGGGGGTACGAGCAGTACTTC. Its translation: CAWSERTGGYEQYF.

This clone came up a few times. V usage is TRBV7-2 and J usage is TRBJ2-7; TRBD2 is a possible D gene (6 bases). The CDR3 has 15 residues. Germline assignment: CDR1 SGHTA and CDR2 FQGNSA. With 2 bases removed from V and 2 bases from J, the gap between germline ends came to 13 bases. The CDR3 here is CASSLIWGGPYEQYF. The CDR3 region has the DNA TGTGCCAGCAGCTTAATCTGGGGAGGTCCCTACGAGCAGTACTTC.

This clone has more than one count but fewer than ten. The chain combines TRBV28 with TRBJ1-4, with a tentative D call TRBD1 (5 bases). Per the germline V gene, CDR1 is MDHEN and CDR2 is SYDVKM. The CDR3 totals 14 residues. Trimming removed 5 bases at V and 8 bases at J, with 15 bases between. CDR3 nucleotides: TGTGCCAGCAGTCCAGCAGGTCGGGGGGAAAAACTGTTTTTT. Amino acid sequence: CASSPAGRGEKLFF.

The chain combines TRBV28 with TRBJ2-7; D not certain. The length of the CDR3 is 15 residues. V shed 3 bases and J shed 5 bases, with 17 bases lying between them. Germline V gene lookup returns CDR1 MDHEN and CDR2 SYDVKM. CDR3 DNA: TGTGCCAGCAGTTTTTCCACCTCACTCCCCCACGAGCAGTACTTC. Translated, it gives CASSFSTSLPHEQYF.

The chain links TRBV27 to TRBJ2-4, with 7 positions matching TRBD2. This CDR3 region has 17 residues. Germline V gene data show CDR1 as MNHEY and CDR2 as SMNVEV (reference sequence). With V trimmed by 6 bases and J by 0 bases, 11 bases remained unmatched. The CDR3 here is CASSFRSGDAAKNIQYF. The CDR3 DNA sequence: TGTGCCAGCAGCTTTAGGAGCGGGGATGCAGCCAAAAACATTCAGTACTTC.

This clone was found a few times. V usage is TRBV5-4 and J usage is TRBJ2-2; a weak D match, TRBD2 (6 bases). The germline V gene encodes CDR1 SGHNT and CDR2 YYREEE (reference sequence). Trimming took off 3 bases at V and 3 bases at J, with 9 bases between the two ends. This CDR3 has 14 residues. The CDR3 is CASSWGGYTGELFF. CDR3 bases: TGTGCCAGCAGCTGGGGAGGTTACACCGGGGAGCTGTTTTTT.

This clone was seen a handful of times. The CDR3 spells CASSRLAVNTGELFF. The CDR3 nucleotides are TGTGCCAGTAGTCGATTAGCGGTGAACACCGGGGAGCTGTTTTTT. The chain carries TRBV19 and TRBJ2-2, with D perhaps matching TRBD2 (6 bases). V lost 5 bases to trimming and J lost 1 base, with 11 bases between them. This CDR3 has 15 residues. The germline CDR1 and CDR2 sequences are LNHDA and SQIVND (reference sequence).

This sequence joins TRBV7-9 and TRBJ2-3, with D possibly matching TRBD2 (6 bases). This CDR3 comprises 11 residues. Trimming left V 5 bases short and J 14 bases short, with 14 bases between. In germline, CDR1 is SEHNR, CDR2 FQNEAQ (reference sequence). Here the CDR3 DNA reads TGTGCCAGCAGCCCGGGGGTAAAGGGGTATTTT. Translated: CASSPGVKGYF.

This clone was observed a handful of times. V usage is TRBV28 and J usage is TRBJ2-3; TRBD2 matches at 7 bases. Germline V gene sequence: CDR1 MDHEN, CDR2 SYDVKM. V lost 6 bases to trimming and J lost 0 bases; unmatched junction nucleotides: 6. This CDR3 is 15 amino acids long. The CDR3 bases are TGTGCCAGCAGCCGGCTAGCGGCTAGCACAGATACGCAGTATTTT. Translated: CASSRLAASTDTQYF.

This chain joins TRBV30 and TRBJ1-1; 10 bases align to TRBD1. Trimming cost V 3 bases and J 10 bases; bases outside gene matches: 5. Germline CDR1 GTSNPN, CDR2 SVGIG (reference sequence). CDR3 length equals 12 residues. CDR3 in DNA: TGTGCCTGGAGCGGAGACAGGGGGCGAGCTTTCTTT. As protein: CAWSGDRGRAFF.

The chain employs TRBV7-9 and TRBJ1-1; 7 bases are a match to TRBD1. Losses at the gene ends were 2 bases for V and 6 bases for J; bases not matched to a gene: 6. The CDR3 loop spans 14 amino acids. The germline gives CDR1 SEHNR, CDR2 FQNEAQ (reference sequence). The CDR3 loop is CASSLPATGAEAFF. The CDR3 nucleotides read TGTGCCAGCAGCTTACCAGCCACAGGGGCTGAAGCTTTCTTT.

This chain connects TRBV7-9 to TRBJ2-7; D might be TRBD1 (5 bases). The V gene's germline CDR1 is SEHNR and CDR2 FQNEAQ (reference sequence). The CDR3 contains 17 residues. The V end was cut by 0 bases, the J end by 7 bases, with 22 bases between. The CDR3 DNA reads as TGTGCCAGCAGCTTAGCAGGTCTCGGCAGGGTGATTTTGGAGCAGTACTTC. It yields the protein CASSLAGLGRVILEQYF.

The chain has TRBV7-9 and TRBJ2-2; tentative D call: TRBD2 (5 bases). Germline CDR1 reads SEHNR; CDR2 reads FQNEAQ (reference sequence). Trimming took off 5 bases at V and 7 bases at J, with 8 bases between the two ends. This CDR3 has 12 amino acids. The CDR3 spells CASSEGDGELFF. As DNA, the CDR3 is TGTGCCAGCAGCGAGGGCGACGGGGAGCTGTTTTTT.

The chain is built from TRBV5-6 and TRBJ1-2; maybe TRBD1 (5 bases). The V end lost 4 bases, the J end lost 4 bases, and 17 bases lay between the germline ends. Germline V gene lookup returns CDR1 SGHDT and CDR2 YYEEEE. The CDR3 extends over 15 amino acids. DNA for the CDR3: TGTGCCAGCAGCCTGACAGTTTATGGGCCCTATGGCTACACCTTC. Amino acids: CASSLTVYGPYGYTF.